This is a list of T cell receptor beta chains from one sample in a study of blood T cells in healthy people across ages. TCRdb reprocessed the 5' RACE reads via MiXCR and lists one record per CDR3 protein. The data contain about 1,400,000 distinct CDR3 sequences, around 59% of them singletons. Sequencing input: blood. The receptors shown here come from a young man in good health. The CDR3 runs from the conserved cysteine through the conserved F or W. D genes are given only for firm matches. For some rows the clone size is stated as once, few or many, or as a class when expanded; others skip it.

abundance: -; d_gene: -; j_gene: TRBJ1-6; v_gene: TRBV27; CDR3aa: CASSRGFSSYNSPLHF; CDR3nt: TGTGCCAGCAGTAGGGGGTTTAGCTCCTATAATTCACCCCTCCACTTT
abundance: -; d_gene: TRBD1; j_gene: TRBJ1-2; v_gene: TRBV4-1; CDR3aa: CASSQQQGGYTF; CDR3nt: TGCGCCAGCAGCCAACAACAGGGGGGCTACACCTTT
abundance: -; d_gene: TRBD1; j_gene: TRBJ1-2; v_gene: TRBV4-2; CDR3aa: CASSQVGGGKDYGYTF; CDR3nt: TGTGCCAGCAGCCAAGTCGGAGGGGGCAAAGACTATGGCTACACCTTC
abundance: few; d_gene: -; j_gene: TRBJ2-2; v_gene: TRBV27; CDR3aa: CASSFGRNTGELFF; CDR3nt: TGTGCCAGCAGTTTTGGACGGAACACCGGGGAGCTGTTTTTT
abundance: -; d_gene: TRBD2; j_gene: TRBJ2-5; v_gene: TRBV6-5; CDR3aa: CASSYSSGGQRTQYF; CDR3nt: TGTGCCAGCAGTTACTCGAGCGGGGGGCAGCGGACCCAGTACTTC
abundance: -; d_gene: TRBD2; j_gene: TRBJ2-2; v_gene: TRBV20-1; CDR3aa: CSASLAASNTGELFF; CDR3nt: TGCAGTGCTAGCCTAGCGGCATCGAACACCGGGGAGCTGTTTTTT
abundance: -; d_gene: -; j_gene: TRBJ2-7; v_gene: TRBV15; CDR3aa: CATSFTGSAHEQYF; CDR3nt: TGTGCCACCAGCTTTACGGGGAGCGCCCACGAGCAGTACTTC
abundance: -; d_gene: -; j_gene: TRBJ1-2; v_gene: TRBV4-2; CDR3aa: CASSQGGEDGYTF; CDR3nt: TGTGCCAGCAGCCAAGGGGGGGAGGATGGCTACACCTTC
abundance: -; d_gene: TRBD2; j_gene: TRBJ2-5; v_gene: TRBV4-1; CDR3aa: CASSNGRASGSVTQYF; CDR3nt: TGCGCCAGCAGCAACGGTAGGGCTAGCGGGAGTGTGACCCAGTACTTC
abundance: -; d_gene: -; j_gene: TRBJ1-1; v_gene: TRBV4-1; CDR3aa: CASSQPRQVNTEAFF; CDR3nt: TGCGCCAGCAGCCAACCACGACAGGTTAACACTGAAGCTTTCTTT
abundance: -; d_gene: -; j_gene: TRBJ2-3; v_gene: TRBV20-1; CDR3aa: CSASPPNPTDTQYF; CDR3nt: TGCAGTGCTAGTCCGCCTAACCCCACAGATACGCAGTATTTT
abundance: -; d_gene: -; j_gene: TRBJ1-2; v_gene: TRBV28; CDR3aa: CASSSSDRYGYTF; CDR3nt: TGTGCCAGCAGTTCCTCCGATCGGTATGGCTACACCTTC
abundance: -; d_gene: -; j_gene: TRBJ2-1; v_gene: TRBV14; CDR3aa: CASSQDGDPLNEQFF; CDR3nt: TGTGCCAGCAGCCAAGATGGGGACCCCCTCAATGAGCAGTTCTTC
abundance: few; d_gene: -; j_gene: TRBJ2-5; v_gene: TRBV15; CDR3aa: CATSTSEPETQYF; CDR3nt: TGTGCCACCAGCACCTCCGAACCAGAGACCCAGTACTTC
abundance: -; d_gene: -; j_gene: TRBJ2-2; v_gene: TRBV29-1; CDR3aa: CSVGRNTGELFF; CDR3nt: TGCAGCGTTGGTCGGAACACCGGGGAGCTGTTTTTT
abundance: -; d_gene: -; j_gene: TRBJ1-1; v_gene: TRBV5-1; CDR3aa: CASSLAFRNTEAFF; CDR3nt: TGCGCCAGCAGCTTGGCCTTCAGGAACACTGAAGCTTTCTTT
abundance: few; d_gene: -; j_gene: TRBJ2-5; v_gene: TRBV5-1; CDR3aa: CASSLGRKQETQYF; CDR3nt: TGCGCCAGCAGCTTGGGACGGAAACAAGAGACCCAGTACTTC
abundance: few; d_gene: -; j_gene: TRBJ2-1; v_gene: TRBV7-6; CDR3aa: CASSLGTGDEQFF; CDR3nt: TGTGCCAGCAGCTTAGGTACGGGGGATGAGCAGTTCTTC
abundance: few; d_gene: -; j_gene: TRBJ1-1; v_gene: TRBV29-1; CDR3aa: CSVGGRNTEAFF; CDR3nt: TGCAGCGTTGGAGGGAGGAACACTGAAGCTTTCTTT
abundance: -; d_gene: -; j_gene: TRBJ2-4; v_gene: TRBV7-2; CDR3aa: CASSLNIAETLFGIQYF; CDR3nt: TGTGCCAGCAGCTTAAATATAGCGGAGACCTTATTTGGCATTCAGTACTTC
abundance: few; d_gene: -; j_gene: TRBJ1-2; v_gene: TRBV20-1; CDR3aa: CSARDPNNYGYTF; CDR3nt: TGCAGTGCTAGAGATCCAAATAACTATGGCTACACCTTC
abundance: -; d_gene: -; j_gene: TRBJ2-5; v_gene: TRBV7-2; CDR3aa: CASSSLHRPQETQYF; CDR3nt: TGTGCCAGCAGCTCCCTGCATAGGCCCCAAGAGACCCAGTACTTC
abundance: many; d_gene: TRBD1; j_gene: TRBJ1-2; v_gene: TRBV7-9; CDR3aa: CASSLDRGYGYTF; CDR3nt: TGTGCCAGCAGTTTAGACAGGGGATATGGCTACACCTTC
abundance: -; d_gene: -; j_gene: TRBJ1-1; v_gene: TRBV10-3; CDR3aa: CAISEMGNTEAFF; CDR3nt: TGTGCCATCAGTGAGATGGGGAACACTGAAGCTTTCTTT
abundance: -; d_gene: TRBD1; j_gene: TRBJ1-4; v_gene: TRBV15; CDR3aa: CATSRATGVNEKLFF; CDR3nt: TGTGCCACCAGCAGAGCGACAGGGGTTAATGAAAAACTGTTTTTT
abundance: -; d_gene: -; j_gene: TRBJ2-7; v_gene: TRBV4-3; CDR3aa: CASSQEAGKAYEQYF; CDR3nt: TGCGCCAGCAGCCAAGAGGCGGGAAAGGCCTACGAGCAGTACTTC
abundance: -; d_gene: TRBD1; j_gene: TRBJ1-4; v_gene: TRBV6-1; CDR3aa: CTSSEAGRGTEKLFF; CDR3nt: TGTACCAGCAGTGAAGCAGGCAGGGGGACTGAAAAACTGTTTTTT
abundance: few; d_gene: -; j_gene: TRBJ2-3; v_gene: TRBV18; CDR3aa: CASSPPWAVSTDTQYF; CDR3nt: TGTGCCAGCTCACCACCGTGGGCAGTGAGCACAGATACGCAGTATTTT
abundance: -; d_gene: -; j_gene: TRBJ1-2; v_gene: TRBV20-1; CDR3aa: CSAKPGALGGYTF; CDR3nt: TGCAGTGCCAAACCCGGGGCGCTTGGTGGCTACACCTTC
abundance: -; d_gene: -; j_gene: TRBJ2-4; v_gene: TRBV11-2; CDR3aa: CASSPGGLAENIQYF; CDR3nt: TGTGCCAGCAGCCCCGGGGGGCTAGCGGAAAACATTCAGTACTTC
abundance: few; d_gene: TRBD1; j_gene: TRBJ2-5; v_gene: TRBV29-1; CDR3aa: CSVRGTDQETQYF; CDR3nt: TGCAGCGTCCGTGGGACAGACCAAGAGACCCAGTACTTC
abundance: -; d_gene: -; j_gene: TRBJ1-2; v_gene: TRBV7-2; CDR3aa: CASSLSAYNYGYTF; CDR3nt: TGTGCCAGCAGCTTATCTGCTTATAACTATGGCTACACCTTC
abundance: -; d_gene: -; j_gene: TRBJ2-3; v_gene: TRBV6-5; CDR3aa: CASMRGRTDTQYF; CDR3nt: TGTGCCAGCATGAGGGGAAGAACAGATACGCAGTATTTT
abundance: once; d_gene: -; j_gene: TRBJ1-3; v_gene: TRBV5-1; CDR3aa: CASRPYPGNTIYF; CDR3nt: TGCGCCAGCAGGCCCTACCCTGGAAACACCATATATTTT
abundance: many; d_gene: -; j_gene: TRBJ2-7; v_gene: TRBV7-2; CDR3aa: CASSLEANRRAYEQYF; CDR3nt: TGTGCCAGCAGCTTAGAGGCTAATAGGCGGGCATACGAGCAGTACTTC
abundance: -; d_gene: TRBD1; j_gene: TRBJ2-5; v_gene: TRBV5-1; CDR3aa: CASSPRQGALETQYF; CDR3nt: TGCGCCAGCAGCCCACGACAGGGGGCCTTGGAGACCCAGTACTTC
abundance: few; d_gene: -; j_gene: TRBJ2-3; v_gene: TRBV7-9; CDR3aa: CASAFAGGPSDTQYF; CDR3nt: TGTGCCAGCGCGTTCGCGGGTGGGCCCTCGGATACGCAGTATTTT
abundance: once; d_gene: -; j_gene: TRBJ2-1; v_gene: TRBV7-2; CDR3aa: CASSLGGGRFYNEQFF; CDR3nt: TGTGCCAGCAGCTTAGGAGGAGGGAGATTCTACAATGAGCAGTTCTTC
abundance: -; d_gene: -; j_gene: TRBJ2-1; v_gene: TRBV7-2; CDR3aa: CASSLVTLNNEQFF; CDR3nt: TGTGCCAGCAGCTTAGTTACCTTAAACAATGAGCAGTTCTTC
abundance: -; d_gene: TRBD2; j_gene: TRBJ2-7; v_gene: TRBV11-2; CDR3aa: CASSLALLLAGAGEQYF; CDR3nt: TGTGCCAGCAGCTTAGCCCTCTTACTAGCGGGAGCCGGCGAGCAGTACTTC
abundance: -; d_gene: TRBD1; j_gene: TRBJ1-4; v_gene: TRBV20-1; CDR3aa: CSARRDRDEKLFF; CDR3nt: TGCAGTGCTCGCCGGGACAGGGACGAAAAACTGTTTTTT